A few counts support the clone carrying this T cell receptor (beta chain). The CDR3 totals 16 residues. The V end lost 8 bases, the J end lost 5 bases, and 22 bases lay between the germline ends. Germline loops: CDR1 SNHLY, CDR2 FYNNEI. These data are taken from a study of beta chain features in type 1 diabetes. The entirety of the isolated RNA underwent reverse transcription, so expressed TCRB transcripts were sequenced. Generated by immunoSEQ multiplex PCR, the TCRdb table keeps only in-frame clones and is missing some. The repertoire holds 90,000 to 110,000 clones, with less than 40% as singletons.

The specimen was stem cell memory CD4+ T cells from blood. This sequence originates from a young woman in good health. V gene TRBV2 combines with J gene TRBJ2-1; tentatively, D is TRBD2 (5 bases). CDR3 region: CASVWSGPPPDNEQFF. The CDR3 DNA sequence: TGTGCCAGCGTGTGGAGCGGACCTCCGCCTGACAATGAGCAGTTCTTC.